Following are 19 T cell receptor beta chains from one sample sequenced in a study of T cells in Graves' hyperthyroidism and ophthalmopathy. RNA transcripts served as the template for amplifying TCR beta CDR3 regions. First-round RT-PCR of the TCR CDR3 relied on the HTBI primer set. Each CDR3 protein gets one entry after TCRdb re-called the multiplex PCR reads with MiXCR. The sample contains some 570,000 distinct CDR3 sequences, 14% of which appear only once. The sequenced material came from blood. These receptors all stem from a woman aged 18-29 years with Graves' ophthalmopathy.

This clonotype was seen at least ten times. The chain carries TRBV12-5 and TRBJ2-7, with 8 bases matching TRBD1. This CDR3 has 16 amino acids. After removal of 0 bases from V and 3 bases from J, the junction contained 7 bases not matched to a gene. Germline V gives CDR1 LGHNT, CDR2 FRNRAP. This CDR3 is CASGLVLGQGYYEQYF. CDR3 DNA: TGTGCTAGTGGTTTGGTTCTAGGACAGGGATACTACGAGCAGTACTTC.

This clonotype was found many times. V gene TRBV6-2 or TRBV6-3 combines with J gene TRBJ2-1; TRBD1 agrees at 9 bases. This CDR3 spans 15 amino acids. CDR1 is MNHEY, CDR2 SVGEGT, per germline. Trimming took 4 bases from V and 3 from J; bases not matched to a gene: 4. The CDR3: CASSSRTGDYNEQFF. Written as DNA, the CDR3 is TGTGCCAGCAGTTCAAGGACAGGGGACTACAATGAGCAGTTCTTC.

The genes are TRBV18 and TRBJ2-7; no definite D call. Trimming left V 2 bases short and J 7 bases short, with 18 bases between. This CDR3 spans 15 amino acids. CDR1 is KGHSH, CDR2 LQKENI, per germline. CDR3 residues: CASSPSPGPSWEQYF. Here the CDR3 DNA reads TGTGCCAGCTCACCAAGTCCCGGACCCTCTTGGGAGCAGTACTTC.

This clonotype came up many times. The genes are TRBV7-2 and TRBJ1-3; weak D call: TRBD1 (5 bases). There are 16 residues in the CDR3. CDR1 SGHTA and CDR2 FQGNSA come from the germline V gene. The V end was cut by 3 bases, the J end by 0 bases, with 12 bases between. CDR3 sequence (DNA): TGTGCCAGCAGCTTCCTGCGGGGCCTCTCTGGAAACACCATATATTTT. It codes for CASSFLRGLSGNTIYF. Using reference TRBV7-2 and TRBJ1-3 for the parts outside the CDR3, the full variable domain is GAGVSQSPSNKVTEKGKDVELRCDPISGHTALYWYRQSLGQGLEFLIYFQGNSAPDKSGLPSDRFSAERTGGSVSTLTIQRTQQEDSAVYLCASSFLRGLSGNTIYFGEGSWLTVV.

This clonotype showed up many times. CDR3 in DNA: TGTGCCAGCAGTGCTCCGGGACTAAGCTCCTACGAGCAGTACTTC. Protein sequence: CASSAPGLSSYEQYF. The V call is TRBV28, the J call TRBJ2-7, with 7 bases lining up with TRBD2. V dropped 5 bases and J dropped 0; count of bases not matched to a gene: 7. CDR1 is MDHEN and CDR2 is SYDVKM in the germline V gene. This CDR3 spans 15 amino acids.

As to this clonotype: The conserved phenylalanine or tryptophan normally closing the CDR3 is absent here, so this likely arose from a read error. This rearrangement joins TRBV28 to TRBJ1-1; D may be TRBD1 (5 bases). In germline, CDR1 is MDHEN, CDR2 SYDVKM. The CDR3 consists of 11 residues. V was shortened by 10 bases and J by 10 bases, with 16 bases between the two germline ends. The CDR3 spells CAIKSPRVAFL. The DNA of the CDR3 is TGTGCCATTAAGTCCCCCAGGGTAGCTTTCCTT.

There are many counts of this clonotype. V usage is TRBV9 and J usage is TRBJ2-7; D may be TRBD2 (6 bases). Trimming took 4 bases from V and 3 from J, leaving 17 bases between them. This CDR3 comprises 15 residues. Germline values: CDR1 SGDLS, CDR2 YYNGEE. In DNA form, the CDR3 reads TGTGCCAGCAGCCCCTCCGGGGACTTTTACTACGAGCAGTACTTC. It translates to CASSPSGDFYYEQYF.

This clonotype was seen repeatedly, ten times or more. The V gene is TRBV18, the J gene TRBJ2-5; D is ambiguous. Germline CDR1 reads KGHSH; CDR2 reads LQKENI. V lost 8 bases and J lost 5, with 15 bases in between. The CDR3 extends over 13 amino acids. The CDR3 nucleotides are TGTGCCAGCCAACAAACGGCCCCCGAGACCCAGTACTTC. Amino acids: CASQQTAPETQYF.

The chain recombines TRBV9 with TRBJ1-4, with 8 nucleotides matching TRBD1. The CDR3 has 14 residues. Germline loops: CDR1 SGDLS, CDR2 YYNGEE. J was trimmed by 8 bases and V by 4 bases; bases with no gene match: 7. DNA of the CDR3: TGTGCCAGCAGCCCTGGACAGGGAAAGGAAAAACTGTTTTTT. It codes for CASSPGQGKEKLFF.

This clonotype was observed a handful of times. This rearrangement joins TRBV12-3 or TRBV12-4 to TRBJ1-2; 7 bases map to TRBD1. The CDR3 consists of 14 residues. V trimming: 4 bases; J trimming: 5 bases; junction bases outside the gene matches: 7. The CDR3 bases are TGTGCCAGCAGTTGGCCGGGACAGATATATGGCTACACCTTC. Protein product: CASSWPGQIYGYTF.

This clonotype was seen at least ten times. This chain joins TRBV7-3 and TRBJ1-1; 7 positions match TRBD1. With V trimmed by 2 bases and J by 6 bases, 6 bases remained unmatched. The CDR3 loop spans 14 amino acids. CDR1 is SGHTA and CDR2 is FQGTGA in the germline V gene. The CDR3 coding sequence is TGTGCCAGCAGCTTACGGTCAGGGGGGCCTGAAGCTTTCTTT. Protein: CASSLRSGGPEAFF.

This clonotype has more than one count but fewer than ten. V gene TRBV5-6 combines with J gene TRBJ2-7; D not resolved. Trimming stripped 4 bases from V and 6 bases from J, with 17 bases between. Germline CDR1 reads SGHDT; CDR2 reads YYEEEE. The CDR3 totals 14 residues. DNA of the CDR3: TGTGCCAGCAGCCCTAATGCCCTTTGGAGCGAGCAGTACTTC. Its translation is CASSPNALWSEQYF.

This clonotype was detected many times. J is TRBJ2-1 and V is TRBV27, with 7 bases identical to TRBD2. This CDR3 spans 16 amino acids. V shed 1 base and J 4 bases; nucleotides not matched to a gene: 7. CDR1 and CDR2 (germline): MNHEY, SMNVEV (reference sequence). The CDR3 nucleotides are TGTGCCAGCAGTTTATTTTCCCTAGCGGATTACAATGAGCAGTTCTTC. It translates to CASSLFSLADYNEQFF.

This clonotype was seen many times. CDR3 protein: CASSLTAGDQYF. CDR3 DNA: TGTGCCAGCAGCTTAACAGCGGGAGATCAGTATTTT. This chain uses TRBV7-3 with TRBJ2-3; 8 nucleotides line up with TRBD2. V dropped 0 bases and J dropped 12; count of bases not matched to a gene: 2. The CDR3 spans 12 residues. CDR1 and CDR2 (germline): SGHTA, FQGTGA.

The chain uses TRBV19 and TRBJ2-7; D is undetermined. This CDR3 has 13 amino acids. Trimming left V 3 bases short and J 4 bases short, with 10 bases between. CDR1 LNHDA and CDR2 SQIVND come from the germline V gene (reference sequence). CDR3 nucleotides: TGTGCCAGTAGTATTGCGGCAGAATACGAGCAGTACTTC. This encodes CASSIAAEYEQYF.

The rearrangement uses TRBV6-5 and TRBJ2-7, with unresolved D. Germline CDR1 and CDR2: MNHEY and SVGAGI. V lost 0 bases, J lost 0 bases, and 6 bases lay in between. CDR3 size: 14 residues. CDR3 loop: CASSYSHFSYEQYF. The CDR3 DNA is TGTGCCAGCAGTTACTCGCACTTCTCCTACGAGCAGTACTTC.

This clonotype was recorded many times. The germline gene is not matched at one end of the junction; a read error may be the cause. J is TRBJ2-5 and V is TRBV30; D is tentatively TRBD1 or TRBD2 (5 bases each). The CDR3 is made up of 13 amino acids. In germline, CDR1 is GTSNPN, CDR2 SVGIG (reference sequence). CDR3 residues: CASGFGGLGVEDF. CDR3 DNA sequence: TGTGCCTCTGGTTTTGGGGGTTTGGGCGTGGAGGACTTC.

The table lists this clonotype with many counts. The chain combines TRBV6-2 or TRBV6-3 with TRBJ2-1; D gene ambiguous. V was shortened by 0 bases and J by 0 bases, with 15 bases between the two germline ends. Looked up from germline, CDR1 is MNHEY and CDR2 is SVGEGT. This CDR3 region has 18 residues. Here the CDR3 reads CASSYSYPWRNSYNEQFF. DNA for the CDR3: TGTGCCAGCAGTTACTCCTACCCCTGGCGGAACTCCTACAATGAGCAGTTCTTC.

The chain recombines TRBV5-4 with TRBJ1-2; the D is unclear. The V end was cut by 1 base, the J end by 8 bases, with 12 bases between. Per the germline V gene, CDR1 is SGHNT and CDR2 is YYREEE (reference sequence). The CDR3 is 13 amino acids. CDR3 region: CASSLPMGEGYTF. The CDR3 region has the DNA TGTGCCAGCAGCTTGCCTATGGGAGAGGGCTACACCTTC.